A selection of T cell receptor beta chains follows, all from one sample in a study of T cell responses to AZD1222 COVID-19 vaccine. Profiling relied on immunoSEQ multiplex PCR, and the TCRdb table lists in-frame clones only, not all of them. Of roughly 120,000 clones in the sample, 90% to 95% were seen once. The sample was peripheral blood, taken on day 0 of AZD1222 vaccination. Every receptor here comes from an adult in good health. The CDR3 runs from the conserved cysteine through the conserved F or W. Each record gives: CDR3 protein, CDR3 DNA, V gene, D gene, clone size, J gene. The D gene is left open where the match is weak. Clone size appears in some rows only: once, few, many, or a class for an expanded clone.

CDR3: CASSWGQGLYGYTF
DNA: TGTGCCAGCTCATGGGGACAGGGGCTCTATGGCTACACCTTC
V: TRBV18
D: TRBD1
size: NA
J: TRBJ1-2

CDR3: CASSSDRVNSPLHF
DNA: TGCGCCAGCAGCTCGGACAGGGTTAATTCACCCCTCCACTTT
V: TRBV5-1
D: TRBD1
size: NA
J: TRBJ1-6

CDR3: CASRPPTGTSGKVGTGELFF
DNA: TGTGCCAGCAGGCCACCTACCGGGACTAGCGGGAAGGTGGGGACCGGGGAGCTGTTTTTT
V: TRBV3-1/TRBV3-2
D: TRBD2
size: NA
J: TRBJ2-2

CDR3: CATSREGETQYF
DNA: TGTGCCACCAGCAGAGAGGGAGAGACCCAGTACTTC
V: TRBV15
D: NA
size: NA
J: TRBJ2-5

CDR3: CAIKPPSGRAAENIQYF
DNA: TGTGCCATCAAGCCGCCTAGCGGGAGGGCCGCTGAAAACATTCAGTACTTC
V: TRBV7-9
D: TRBD2
size: NA
J: TRBJ2-4

CDR3: CASSGRTSPSGANVLTF
DNA: TGTGCCAGCAGTGGCAGGACAAGTCCGTCTGGGGCCAACGTCCTGACTTTC
V: TRBV2
D: NA
size: NA
J: TRBJ2-6

CDR3: CASSFRTSFSYEQYF
DNA: TGTGCCAGCAGCTTTAGGACATCCTTTTCCTACGAGCAGTACTTC
V: TRBV11-2
D: NA
size: NA
J: TRBJ2-7

CDR3: CASIVGGTEAFF
DNA: TGTGCCAGCATCGTGGGGGGGACTGAAGCTTTCTTT
V: TRBV5-5
D: NA
size: NA
J: TRBJ1-1

CDR3: CASSPPGGFAGNTIYF
DNA: TGTGCCAGCTCACCACCGGGGGGATTCGCTGGAAACACCATATATTTT
V: TRBV18
D: NA
size: few
J: TRBJ1-3

CDR3: CASGPDRGTHNEQFF
DNA: TGTGCTAGTGGCCCTGACAGGGGGACTCACAATGAGCAGTTCTTC
V: TRBV12-5
D: TRBD1
size: NA
J: TRBJ2-1

CDR3: CASSIGSYRRIETQYF
DNA: TGTGCCAGTAGTATTGGTTCGTACAGGAGGATAGAGACCCAGTACTTC
V: TRBV19
D: NA
size: NA
J: TRBJ2-5

CDR3: CASKGDSNQPQHF
DNA: TGTGCCAGCAAGGGTGATAGCAATCAGCCCCAGCATTTT
V: TRBV6-5
D: NA
size: NA
J: TRBJ1-5

CDR3: CASSFGTAEAFF
DNA: TGTGCCAGCAGTTTCGGGACAGCTGAAGCTTTCTTT
V: TRBV12-3/TRBV12-4
D: TRBD1
size: NA
J: TRBJ1-1

CDR3: CATSRVGLYEQYF
DNA: TGTGCCACCAGCAGAGTCGGCCTTTACGAGCAGTACTTC
V: TRBV15
D: NA
size: NA
J: TRBJ2-7

CDR3: CASSLSRSGRASDTQYF
DNA: TGTGCCAGCAGCTTATCGAGGAGCGGGAGGGCCTCGGATACGCAGTATTTT
V: TRBV7-3
D: TRBD2
size: once
J: TRBJ2-3

CDR3: CASSPGIGRGGLNSPLHF
DNA: TGTGCCAGCTCACCAGGAATCGGCAGGGGTGGGCTTAACTCACCCCTCCACTTT
V: TRBV18
D: NA
size: NA
J: TRBJ1-6

CDR3: CASSESGQINTEAFF
DNA: TGTGCCAGCAGTGAATCCGGACAGATAAACACTGAAGCTTTCTTT
V: TRBV6-1
D: NA
size: NA
J: TRBJ1-1

CDR3: CASSPPHRVLNQPQHF
DNA: TGTGCCAGCTCACCACCGCATAGGGTCTTAAATCAGCCCCAGCATTTT
V: TRBV18
D: NA
size: NA
J: TRBJ1-5

CDR3: CASRTTGLGNTIYF
DNA: TGTGCCAGCAGAACGACAGGGCTTGGAAACACCATATATTTT
V: TRBV11-2
D: TRBD1
size: NA
J: TRBJ1-3

CDR3: CASSPDFAGELFF
DNA: TGTGCCAGCAGCCCCGACTTTGCCGGGGAGCTGTTTTTT
V: TRBV11-2
D: NA
size: NA
J: TRBJ2-2

CDR3: CASSSHGGRGEKLFF
DNA: TGTGCCAGCAGCTCACACGGTGGCAGGGGTGAAAAACTGTTTTTT
V: TRBV7-2
D: NA
size: NA
J: TRBJ1-4

CDR3: CASTTTGDGNQPQHF
DNA: TGTGCCAGTACCACGACAGGGGATGGCAATCAGCCCCAGCATTTT
V: TRBV19
D: TRBD1
size: NA
J: TRBJ1-5

CDR3: CASSRYLAGDNEQFF
DNA: TGTGCCAGCAGCCGTTATCTAGCGGGGGACAATGAGCAGTTCTTC
V: TRBV3-1/TRBV3-2
D: TRBD2
size: once
J: TRBJ2-1

CDR3: CASSRDRAPWSLHF
DNA: TGTGCCAGCAGCCGGGACAGGGCCCCTTGGTCCCTCCACTTT
V: TRBV28
D: TRBD1
size: NA
J: TRBJ1-6

CDR3: CASTPARNTGELFF
DNA: TGTGCCAGTACCCCTGCGAGAAACACCGGGGAGCTGTTTTTT
V: TRBV19
D: NA
size: NA
J: TRBJ2-2

CDR3: CASSGSTETQYF
DNA: TGTGCCAGCAGCGGGAGTACGGAGACCCAGTACTTC
V: TRBV9
D: NA
size: NA
J: TRBJ2-5

CDR3: CASIMRGTDTQYF
DNA: TGTGCCAGCATCATGCGGGGAACAGATACGCAGTATTTT
V: TRBV12-3/TRBV12-4
D: NA
size: NA
J: TRBJ2-3

CDR3: CATSDRRDLGEQFF
DNA: TGTGCCACCAGTGACCGACGGGACTTGGGTGAGCAGTTCTTC
V: TRBV24-1
D: NA
size: NA
J: TRBJ2-1

CDR3: CASSPLGTGVHEQYF
DNA: TGTGCCAGCTCACCGCTCGGGACAGGGGTTCACGAGCAGTACTTC
V: TRBV18
D: TRBD1
size: NA
J: TRBJ2-7

CDR3: CASSQEVRSSNEQFF
DNA: TGCGCCAGCAGCCAAGAAGTAAGAAGCAGCAATGAGCAGTTCTTC
V: TRBV4-1
D: NA
size: NA
J: TRBJ2-1

CDR3: CASSLDLIQGSQF
DNA: TGCGCCAGCAGCTTGGACCTCATTCAGGGTTCCCAGTTT
V: TRBV5-1
D: NA
size: NA
J: TRBJ1-3

CDR3: CASSLRRGEKLFF
DNA: TGTGCCAGCAGTTTAAGGAGGGGGGAAAAACTGTTTTTT
V: TRBV27
D: NA
size: NA
J: TRBJ1-4

CDR3: CASSSPGRVNTEAFF
DNA: TGTGCCAGCAGCTCCCCGGGACGCGTGAACACTGAAGCTTTCTTT
V: TRBV13
D: NA
size: NA
J: TRBJ1-1

CDR3: CASSSGLADEQYF
DNA: TGCGCCAGCAGCTCGGGACTAGCGGACGAGCAGTACTTC
V: TRBV5-1
D: TRBD2
size: NA
J: TRBJ2-7

CDR3: CASSRPKNEKLFF
DNA: TGTGCCAGCAGTCGTCCTAAAAATGAAAAACTGTTTTTT
V: TRBV28
D: NA
size: NA
J: TRBJ1-4

CDR3: CASSLQGDTDTQYF
DNA: TGTGCCAGCAGCCTCCAGGGTGACACAGATACGCAGTATTTT
V: TRBV11-2
D: NA
size: NA
J: TRBJ2-3

CDR3: CASRPYEADTQYF
DNA: TGTGCCAGTCGGCCCTATGAGGCAGATACGCAGTATTTT
V: TRBV6-6
D: NA
size: NA
J: TRBJ2-3

CDR3: CASSHTSIRRESDTQYF
DNA: TGTGCCAGCAGCCACACATCAATCAGGCGGGAGTCAGATACGCAGTATTTT
V: TRBV3-1/TRBV3-2
D: TRBD2
size: NA
J: TRBJ2-3